This TCR beta chain was retrieved from a study of CD8 T cells in Susac syndrome. Germline V gene data show CDR1 as SGHTS and CDR2 as YDEGEE. V was cut by 0 bases and J by 2 bases, with 15 bases left in between. The CDR3 length is 17 residues. Random hexamers were used to reverse transcribe roughly 0.5 to 1 ug of RNA. TCRdb fed the immunoSEQ multiplex PCR reads into MiXCR, producing one record per CDR3 protein. The table includes fewer than 350,000 distinct CDR3 sequences, over 75% detected once. TCR beta sequencing was performed on blood CD8+ and CD4+ T cells. The multiple sclerosis controls consisted of treatment-naive patients with relapsing-remitting disease, either stable or active.

This clonotype was sampled from a human donor with multiple sclerosis. The V call is TRBV5-8, the J call TRBJ1-3; no definite D call. The specimen was CD8+ T cells from PBMCs. DNA for the CDR3: TGTGCCAGCAGCTTGGTCATGGGCCTCGGCACTGGAAACACCATATATTTT. Protein product: CASSLVMGLGTGNTIYF.